A single sample is the source of the 16 T cell receptor beta chains below, sequenced in a study of OX40 agonist ivuxolimab in advanced cancers. Library preparation used the immunoSEQ multiplex PCR assay. Drawn from immuneACCESS, this table holds only the in-frame rearrangements with V and J called that TCRdb kept. Clones are partly lost; checked studies trace under half to an unresolved V gene and leave the rest unexplained. For this sample there are about 80,000 clones; around nine tenths appear just once. The top ten clones comprise over 10% of the sample. The material was CD4+ or CD8+ T cells sorted from blood, obtained in a trial of the OX40 agonist ivuxolimab. Receptor source: an adult with an advanced solid tumor such as melanoma, head and neck, liver or kidney cancer.

The V gene is TRBV5-1, the J gene TRBJ2-3, with TRBD1 matching 9 bases. The CDR3 has 16 amino acids. Looked up from germline, CDR1 is SGHRS and CDR2 is YFSETQ. Trimming cost V 4 bases and J 4 bases; bases outside gene matches: 10. CDR3 in amino acids: CASSLGQGSFADTQYF. The CDR3 bases are TGCGCCAGCAGCCTTGGACAGGGGTCTTTCGCAGATACGCAGTATTTT.

The V and J genes are TRBV30 and TRBJ1-3; perhaps TRBD1 as D (6 bases). This CDR3 spans 13 amino acids. CDR1 GTSNPN and CDR2 SVGIG come from the germline V gene (reference sequence). The V gene lost 5 bases and the J gene lost 1 base, with 9 bases spanning the gap. CDR3 nucleotides: TGTGCCTGGCTGCAGGGGTCTGGAAACACCATATATTTT. Amino acid sequence: CAWLQGSGNTIYF.

The chain uses TRBV27 and TRBJ1-6, with no clear D. V lost 4 bases and J lost 9, with 22 bases in between. Germline V gene sequence: CDR1 MNHEY, CDR2 SMNVEV (reference sequence). This CDR3 is 17 amino acids long. In DNA form, the CDR3 reads TGTGCCAGCAGTTCCTGGACGGAGCTTCGAAGGAGTTCACCCCTCCACTTT. It codes for CASSSWTELRRSSPLHF.

J is TRBJ2-7 and V is TRBV6-5; 8 bases align to TRBD2. Germline CDR1 reads MNHEY; CDR2 reads SVGAGI. The CDR3 is made up of 14 amino acids. V trimming: 6 bases; J trimming: 2 bases; junction bases outside the gene matches: 6. CDR3 amino acids: CASRLQRETYEQYF. The CDR3 coding sequence is TGTGCCAGCAGACTACAGCGGGAGACCTACGAGCAGTACTTC.

The V and J genes are TRBV5-4 and TRBJ1-4; D perhaps matches TRBD1 (5 bases). This CDR3 contains 17 residues. V was pared by 4 bases and J by 0 bases, with 16 bases between. Germline V gene lookup returns CDR1 SGHNT and CDR2 YYREEE (reference sequence). The CDR3 DNA follows: TGTGCCAGCAGCCCGGGGGGGACGGCTGCAACTAATGAAAAACTGTTTTTT. It encodes CASSPGGTAATNEKLFF.

The rearrangement uses TRBV21-1 and TRBJ1-5. TRBV21-1 constitutes a pseudogene. The CDR3 is 11 amino acids. The CDR3 loop reads CASSLREPQHF. CDR3 sequence (DNA): TGTGCCAGCAGCTTAAGAGAGCCCCAGCATTTT.

V and J are TRBV11-2 and TRBJ1-1; no firm D call. Trimming shortened V by 2 bases and J by 1 base, and 8 bases separated the two germline ends. CDR3 size: 14 residues. Germline CDR1 and CDR2: SGHAT and FQNNGV. CDR3 amino acids: CASSLFPPNTEAFF. CDR3 bases: TGTGCCAGCAGCTTATTCCCCCCGAACACTGAAGCTTTCTTT.

This rearrangement joins TRBV7-6 to TRBJ2-7; 9 bases fit TRBD1. Unmatched junction bases numbered 5, after V lost 1 base and J lost 1 base. The CDR3 spans 16 residues. Germline V lookup: CDR1 SGHVS, CDR2 FNYEAQ. CDR3 DNA: TGTGCCAGCAGCTTAGTAGCGGACAGGGGTTCCTACGAGCAGTACTTC. This translates into CASSLVADRGSYEQYF.

V is TRBV5-1 and J is TRBJ2-3; possible D gene TRBD2, 5 bases. Germline-derived CDR1 and CDR2 are SGHRS and YFSETQ. Trimming took off 3 bases at V and 6 bases at J, with 14 bases between the two ends. This CDR3 has 14 residues. The CDR3 sequence: CASSSDGEGDTQYF. DNA for the CDR3: TGCGCCAGCAGCTCGGACGGGGAAGGGGATACGCAGTATTTT. The full variable domain, in which reference TRBV5-1 and TRBJ2-3 provide the parts outside the CDR3, is KAGVTQTPRYLIKTRGQQVTLSCSPISGHRSVSWYQQTPGQGLQFLFEYFSETQRNKGNFPGRFSGRQFSNSRSEMNVSTLELGDSALYLCASSSDGEGDTQYFGPGTRLTVL.

This clone was counted once. The genes are TRBV19 and TRBJ2-7, with unresolved D. V was trimmed by 3 bases and J by 2 bases, leaving 11 bases between them. Germline V CDR1 and CDR2: LNHDA, SQIVND (reference sequence). CDR3 size: 14 residues. In DNA form, the CDR3 reads TGTGCCAGTAGTATCGTCGGAACGCCCTACGAGCAGTACTTC. As protein: CASSIVGTPYEQYF.

In the case of this clone: One end of the junction varies from germline; a read error may be responsible. The CDR3 DNA reads TGTGCGAGCACAACGAACACTGAAGCTTTCTTT. The encoded protein is CASTTNTEAFF. The V gene is TRBV28, the J gene TRBJ1-1, with D unresolved. This CDR3 comprises 11 residues. CDR1 and CDR2 from the germline V gene are MDHEN and SYDVKM.

The CDR3 DNA reads as TGTGCCAGCAGCTTAGGAGGGGGTGAGCAGTTCTTC. Translating it yields CASSLGGGEQFF. The rearrangement links TRBV7-9 to TRBJ2-1, with D possibly being TRBD1 (6 bases). This CDR3 has 12 amino acids. Germline lookup yields CDR1 SEHNR and CDR2 FQNEAQ (reference sequence). Deletions cut 1 base from V and 9 bases from J, with 7 bases between.

The J gene is TRBJ2-5, the V gene TRBV14; 9 nucleotides align to TRBD2. The J call is in doubt because the DNA end fits TRBJ2-7 better. The CDR3 contains 19 residues. Germline CDR1 SGHDN, CDR2 FVKESK. Written as DNA, the CDR3 is TGTGCCAGCAGCCGGACCAGGTTTACGACTAGCGGAGAACCCTACGAGCAGTACTTC. This gives the protein CASSRTRFTTSGEPYEQYF.

The chain recombines TRBV7-3 with TRBJ1-1; D may be TRBD1 (6 bases). Germline CDR1 is SGHTA and CDR2 is FQGTGA. The CDR3 is 14 residues long. Trimming pared 4 bases from V and 0 bases from J, leaving 9 bases between. CDR3 protein: CASSSTGMNTEAFF. The CDR3 coding sequence is TGTGCCAGCAGCTCGACAGGAATGAACACTGAAGCTTTCTTT.

V and J are TRBV23-1 and TRBJ2-3; no firm D call. TRBV23-1 is labeled an ORF, and its function is uncertain. This CDR3 is 15 amino acids long. Trimming left V 8 bases short and J 2 bases short, with 17 bases between. This CDR3 reads CASLLCPTPTDTQYF. The CDR3 coding sequence is TGCGCCAGCCTTCTTTGTCCGACCCCCACAGATACGCAGTATTTT.

This chain links TRBV27 with TRBJ2-2, with 13 bases that match TRBD2. Germline lookup yields CDR1 MNHEY and CDR2 SMNVEV (reference sequence). With V trimmed by 5 bases and J by 6 bases, 3 bases remained unmatched. This CDR3 comprises 15 residues. CDR3 in amino acids: CASSATSGRAGELFF. CDR3 DNA: TGTGCCAGCAGTGCAACTAGCGGGAGGGCCGGGGAGCTGTTTTTT.